Listed below are T cell receptor beta chains from one sample, sequenced in a study of metastatic and nonmetastatic thyroid tumors. Through MiXCR, TCRdb re-clonotyped the PCR reads. The sample has thousands of clones, 35% seen once. Sequenced input: tumor tissue. Every receptor here comes from a female donor with papillary thyroid cancer or a benign thyroid nodule (not recorded which). Some clones in this sample may be carry-over from other donors' samples. The CDR3 runs from the conserved cysteine through the conserved F or W. The order of the fields is clone size, V gene, D gene, J gene, CDR3 DNA, CDR3 protein. The D gene is left open where the match is weak. Where a row states a size, it is once, few, many or the class of an expanded clone; other rows omit it.

medium-sized	TRBV27	TRBD1	TRBJ2-1	TGTGCCAGCAGTTTTGGACAGGGGGCTACCTACAATGAGCAGTTCTTC	CASSFGQGATYNEQFF
NA	TRBV5-1	NA	TRBJ2-2	TGCGCCAGCACCTTCCTCTGGGGGACATACACCGGGGAGCTGTTTTTT	CASTFLWGTYTGELFF
NA	TRBV9	NA	TRBJ1-1	TGTGCCAGCAGCTTTCAAGGGGGACAGAACACTGAAGCTTTCTTT	CASSFQGGQNTEAFF
few	TRBV6-1	NA	TRBJ2-7	TGTGCCAGCTCAAGCGAGTATTACTTC	CASSSEYYF
few	TRBV12-3/TRBV12-4	NA	TRBJ2-7	TGTGCCAGCAGTTTAGAATCGGTCGCCTACGAGCAGTACTTC	CASSLESVAYEQYF
few	TRBV19	NA	TRBJ2-1	TGTGCCAGTAGTATTTGGAGCAACAATGAGCAGTTCTTC	CASSIWSNNEQFF
medium-sized	TRBV6-2/TRBV6-3	NA	TRBJ2-5	TGTGCCAGCAGTTACTCCCCGGACGGTCGGGGAACCCAGTACTTC	CASSYSPDGRGTQYF
NA	TRBV27	NA	TRBJ2-1	TGTGCCAGCAGTTCTGCAGTTACCGACAATGAGCAGTTCTTC	CASSSAVTDNEQFF
NA	TRBV19	NA	TRBJ2-1	TGTGCCGGTAGTATAGACACCTACAATGAACAGTTCTTC	CAGSIDTYNEQFF
NA	TRBV30	TRBD2	TRBJ2-3	TGTGCCTGGAGTGTCGCGGGAGGCACAGATACGCAGTATTTT	CAWSVAGGTDTQYF
NA	TRBV19	TRBD2	TRBJ2-1	TGTGCCAGTAGTATATGGGGAGTAGCGGGAGGTTATGAGCAGTTCTTC	CASSIWGVAGGYEQFF
few	TRBV28	NA	TRBJ1-5	TGTGCCAGCAGTTGGCGACCTACCGGCTCCAATCAGCCCCAGCATTTT	CASSWRPTGSNQPQHF
NA	TRBV27	NA	TRBJ1-6	TGTGCCAGCCCCGTGGGCAGGGACGGTTCACCCCTCCACTTT	CASPVGRDGSPLHF
medium-sized	TRBV7-8	NA	TRBJ2-2	TGTGCCAGCAGCTCCCAACCTACAGTTCTTATCGCCACCGGGGAGCTGTTTTTT	CASSSQPTVLIATGELFF
NA	TRBV11-2	NA	TRBJ1-1	TGTGCCAGCAGCTTTCATCGGCTGGAGCAAAACACTGAAGCTTTCTTT	CASSFHRLEQNTEAFF
NA	TRBV6-1	TRBD1	TRBJ2-2	TGTGCCAGCAGGACGGACAGGTGCACCGGGGATTTGTTTTTT	CASRTDRCTGDLFF
NA	TRBV28	NA	TRBJ2-2	TGTGCCAGCAGTTTGGGGGCCGGGGAGCTGTTTTTT	CASSLGAGELFF
few	TRBV28	NA	TRBJ2-1	TGTGCCAGCAGTTTCCCTCCCAGCGGACCTTCCTACAATGAGCAGTTCTTC	CASSFPPSGPSYNEQFF
few	TRBV6-1	NA	TRBJ1-5	TGTGCCAGCATGCCCTGGGGGGTAGCAAGCAATCAGCCCCAGCATTTT	CASMPWGVASNQPQHF
few	TRBV10-1	NA	TRBJ1-6	TGCGCCAGCAGCGGGACCCGGGATTCACCCCTCCACTTT	CASSGTRDSPLHF
few	TRBV6-1	NA	TRBJ2-5	TGTGCCAGCATACGGGAGATAGCTGAGACCCAGTACTTC	CASIREIAETQYF
few	TRBV2	NA	TRBJ2-6	TGTGTCAGCAGTTCCAGGGGCTCTGGGGCCAACGTCCTGACTTTC	CVSSSRGSGANVLTF
few	TRBV6-1	TRBD1	TRBJ2-7	TGTGCCAGCAGGCGGACAGGGGGCGCGTACGAGCAGTACTTC	CASRRTGGAYEQYF
NA	TRBV7-9	NA	TRBJ1-1	TGTGCCAGCAGCCCCCAACCGGGGCACACTGAAGCTTTCTTT	CASSPQPGHTEAFF
NA	TRBV24-1	TRBD1	TRBJ1-5	TGTGCCACCACGACTAGCTGGGCCTCCGCGGACAGGGGGCGGACCGGTCAGCCCCAGCATTTT	CATTTSWASADRGRTGQPQHF
medium-sized	TRBV5-1	TRBD1	TRBJ2-1	TGCGCCAGCAGCTTGGGAGGGACAGAACATAATGAGCAGTTCTTC	CASSLGGTEHNEQFF
NA	TRBV7-3	TRBD2	TRBJ2-5	TGTGCCAGCAGCTTACTAGCGGGAGGGCCAGAGACCCAGTACTTC	CASSLLAGGPETQYF
NA	TRBV7-8	NA	TRBJ2-2	TGTGCCAGCAGTCCCATAAGTAACACCGGGGAGCTGTTTTTT	CASSPISNTGELFF
NA	TRBV30	TRBD1	TRBJ1-1	TGTGCCTGGAGAGCACAGGGGGTGGCTGAAGCTTTCTTT	CAWRAQGVAEAFF
NA	TRBV11-1	NA	TRBJ2-7	TGTGCCAGCAGCTTATCCGTGGGTCTGATCCGCGAGCAGTACTTC	CASSLSVGLIREQYF
NA	TRBV11-2	NA	TRBJ2-2	TGTGCCAGCAGCCCCCGGACAAATGGGGAGCTGTTTTTT	CASSPRTNGELFF
NA	TRBV6-1	NA	TRBJ2-2	TGTGCCAGCAGCCGGAACACCGGGGAGCTGTTTTTT	CASSRNTGELFF
NA	TRBV20-1	NA	TRBJ2-7	TGCAGTGCTAGTGCGGGGACGGGCGAGCAGTACTTC	CSASAGTGEQYF
few	TRBV27	NA	TRBJ1-2	TGTGCCAGCCTCCGGCTGGGCTACACCTTC	CASLRLGYTF
NA	TRBV4-1	NA	TRBJ1-1	TGCGCCAGCAGCCATTTCGGCACTGAAGCTTTCTTT	CASSHFGTEAFF
NA	TRBV20-1	TRBD1	TRBJ1-2	TGCAGTGCTAGAGATTTGGGACAGGGAAGTGGCTACACCTTC	CSARDLGQGSGYTF
NA	TRBV30	NA	TRBJ1-4	TGTGCCTGGAGCTCAACATCCACAACTAATGAAAAACTGTTTTTT	CAWSSTSTTNEKLFF
NA	TRBV7-6	TRBD1	TRBJ2-7	TGTGCCAGCAGCTTAGCCCCGGGACAGGGGGCCGGCGAGCAGTACTTC	CASSLAPGQGAGEQYF
medium-sized	TRBV27	NA	TRBJ1-5	TGTGCCAGCAGTTTAAGCCCTCCAACAGCCGCCAACAATCAGCCCCAGCATTTT	CASSLSPPTAANNQPQHF
NA	TRBV19	NA	TRBJ1-5	TGTGCCAGTAGTATGGTAGGGGGAGCAGGCAATCAGCCCCAGCATTTT	CASSMVGGAGNQPQHF
many	TRBV11-2	TRBD2	TRBJ2-3	TGTGCCAGCAGCCCCGCGGTAGCGGGGGGGCGAGATACGCAGTATTTT	CASSPAVAGGRDTQYF
once	TRBV7-6	TRBD2	TRBJ2-1	TGTGCCAGCAGCCCCAGACTAGCGGGAAGCTCCTACAATGAGCAGTTCTTC	CASSPRLAGSSYNEQFF
NA	TRBV6-1	NA	TRBJ2-5	TGTGCCAGCAGTCAGGCCGGGGCAGAAGAGAACACCCAGTACTTC	CASSQAGAEENTQYF
large	TRBV20-1	NA	TRBJ2-7	TGCAGTGCTACCTCACCGTCGGGGAAGGGCTACGAGCAGTACTTC	CSATSPSGKGYEQYF
NA	TRBV5-1	NA	TRBJ1-2	TGCGCCAGCAGCTTAGCACGCCGGGGGGGAAATGGCTACACCTTC	CASSLARRGGNGYTF
NA	TRBV11-2	NA	TRBJ2-7	TGTGCCAGCAGCCGAAGCACACCCTCATTCTACGAGCAGTACTTC	CASSRSTPSFYEQYF
NA	TRBV7-3	TRBD2	TRBJ2-7	TGTGCCAGCAGCCCGACTAGCGGCCACGAGCAGTACTTC	CASSPTSGHEQYF
NA	TRBV20-1	NA	TRBJ2-4	TGCAGTGCCGCAGTAATAGCCAAAAACATTCAGTACTTC	CSAAVIAKNIQYF
NA	TRBV5-1	NA	TRBJ2-3	TGCGCCAGCAGCCTTGGGCTGGGGACCGACACAGATACGCAGTATTTT	CASSLGLGTDTDTQYF
few	TRBV6-5	TRBD2	TRBJ2-2	TGTGCCAGCAGTTACTCCGTAGCGGGTCTTACGAACACCGGGGAGCTGTTTTTT	CASSYSVAGLTNTGELFF
NA	TRBV20-1	NA	TRBJ1-2	TGCAGTGCTAGAGATATAGGAGATAGCCTAGGCTACACCTTC	CSARDIGDSLGYTF
NA	TRBV5-1	NA	TRBJ2-3	TGCGCCAGCAGCTTGGACAGAGTCACAGATACTCAGTATTTT	CASSLDRVTDTQYF
NA	TRBV30	TRBD1	TRBJ2-6	TGTGCCTGGAAGGACAGGGGGCCTGGGGCCAACGTCCTGACTTTC	CAWKDRGPGANVLTF
NA	TRBV7-8	NA	TRBJ1-2	TGTGCCAGCAGCTTAGATCCGAGAAACTATGGCTACACCTTC	CASSLDPRNYGYTF
many	TRBV9	NA	TRBJ1-1	TGTGCCAGCAGCGGGGAGGGGAACACTGAAGCTTTCTTT	CASSGEGNTEAFF
many	TRBV19	NA	TRBJ2-3	TGTGCCAGTAGTATAGATCAACCCGGGGATACGCAGTATTTT	CASSIDQPGDTQYF
medium-sized	TRBV2	NA	TRBJ2-3	TGTGCCACCTCCCTAGGCCAGTATTTT	CATSLGQYF
NA	TRBV11-2	NA	TRBJ2-1	TGTGCCAGCAGCCAGGATCTAGGGGATGAGCAGTTCTTC	CASSQDLGDEQFF
medium-sized	TRBV9	NA	TRBJ1-3	TGTGCCAGCAGCGTAGGCGTCAGCCCGTACCGAACTGGAAACACCATATATTTT	CASSVGVSPYRTGNTIYF